The 20 T cell receptor beta chains below were found in one sample sequenced in a study of T-cell memory formation after mild COVID-19. TCRdb independently ran MiXCR on the 5' RACE reads; one entry per CDR3 protein. The sample contains some 43,000 distinct CDR3 sequences, about 6.1% of which appear only once. The sequenced sample consisted of PBMCs or a T cell subset sorted from them (not recorded which). These TCRs come from an adult who had mild COVID-19 (a few samples of this study predate the infection). Cell type and time point are not known.

This clonotype ranks as medium-sized. The chain employs TRBV5-5 and TRBJ2-2, with D unresolved. This CDR3 spans 13 amino acids. Germline lookup yields CDR1 SGHKS and CDR2 YYEKEE (reference sequence). Trimming stripped 0 bases from V and 6 bases from J, with 6 bases between. CDR3 protein: CASSLVGAGELFF. CDR3 coding DNA: TGTGCCAGCAGCTTGGTAGGCGCCGGGGAGCTGTTTTTT. Complete variable domain (other parts from reference TRBV5-5 and TRBJ2-2): DAGVTQSPTHLIKTRGQQVTLRCSPISGHKSVSWYQQVLGQGPQFIFQYYEKEERGRGNFPDRFSARQFPNYSSELNVNALLLGDSALYLCASSLVGAGELFFGEGSRLTVL.

This clonotype was detected once. Given a much more abundant clone one base away, this may be a read error. The V gene is TRBV5-1, the J gene TRBJ1-2, with a weak D call TRBD1 (5 bases). This CDR3 has 12 residues. CDR1 and CDR2 from the germline V gene are SGHRS and YFSETQ. CDR3 protein: CASGPLGDGHTF. The DNA of the CDR3 is TGCGCCAGCGGCCCCCTAGGGGATGGCCACACCTTC. The whole variable domain, filled in from reference TRBV5-1 and TRBJ1-2, reads KAGVTQTPRYLIKTRGQQVTLSCSPISGHRSVSWYQQTPGQGLQFLFEYFSETQRNKGNFPGRFSGRQFSNSRSEMNVSTLELGDSALYLCASGPLGDGHTFGSGTRLTVV.

This clonotype was recorded a few times. The V gene is TRBV7-9, the J gene TRBJ1-2; no firm D call. The CDR3 has 11 amino acids. The germline V and J ends were trimmed by 8 bases and 4 bases, with 8 bases remaining between them. CDR1 is SEHNR and CDR2 is FQNEAQ in the germline V gene (reference sequence). CDR3 sequence: CASGNLYGYTF. In DNA, the CDR3 is TGTGCCAGCGGGAACCTCTATGGCTACACCTTC. Supplemented by reference TRBV7-9 and TRBJ1-2, the full variable domain reads DTGVSQNPRHKITKRGQNVTFRCDPISEHNRLYWYRQTLGQGPEFLTYFQNEAQLEKSRLLSDRFSAERPKGSFSTLEIQRTEQGDSAMYLCASGNLYGYTFGSGTRLTVV.

This clonotype has only a few counts. The chain has TRBV4-2 and TRBJ1-5, with D possibly TRBD1 on 5 matching bases. Germline V gives CDR1 LGHNA, CDR2 YNFKEQ. V was shortened by 1 base and J by 4 bases, with 11 bases between the two germline ends. This CDR3 spans 15 amino acids. The CDR3 coding sequence is TGTGCCAGCAGCCAAGGCCAGGGTCCGAATCAGCCCCAGCATTTT. This sequence encodes CASSQGQGPNQPQHF.

This clonotype was counted between two and nine times. The chain combines TRBV7-8 with TRBJ1-5, with a tentative D call TRBD1 (5 bases). Per germline, CDR1 SGHVS and CDR2 FQNEAQ. V lost 4 bases to trimming and J lost 0 bases, with 10 bases between them. This CDR3 is 15 amino acids long. CDR3 bases: TGTGCCAGCAGCTCCACAAGGGGTAGCAATCAGCCCCAGCATTTT. Its translation: CASSSTRGSNQPQHF.

The table lists this clonotype with many counts. The J gene is TRBJ2-6, the V gene TRBV7-3; D may be TRBD2 (5 bases). Trimming took 5 bases from V and 1 from J, leaving 9 bases between them. The CDR3 runs to 15 residues. Per germline, CDR1 SGHTA and CDR2 FQGTGA. The CDR3 sequence: CASSLGVSGANVLTF. The DNA of the CDR3 is TGTGCCAGCAGCCTGGGAGTTTCTGGGGCCAACGTCCTGACTTTC.

The chain carries TRBV20-1 and TRBJ1-3; 8 positions agree with TRBD1. The CDR3 length is 17 residues. The V gene's germline CDR1 is DFQATT and CDR2 SNEGSKA (reference sequence). V lost 4 bases, J lost 1 base, and 12 bases stayed unmatched. The CDR3 protein is CSAKAPQGARSGNTIYF. The CDR3, as DNA: TGCAGTGCTAAAGCCCCCCAGGGGGCACGGTCTGGAAACACCATATATTTT.

A few counts support this clonotype. J is TRBJ2-3 and V is TRBV20-1; weak D call: TRBD2 (6 bases). Germline V gene data show CDR1 as DFQATT and CDR2 as SNEGSKA (reference sequence). Deletions cut 5 bases from V and 0 bases from J, with 9 bases between. The CDR3 has 13 amino acids. The DNA for the CDR3 is TGCAGTGCTGTAGCGGTGAGCACAGATACGCAGTATTTT. It translates to CSAVAVSTDTQYF.

This clonotype has a count of ten or more. V is TRBV7-2 and J is TRBJ2-7, with a tentative D call TRBD2 (6 bases). Germline-derived CDR1 and CDR2 are SGHTA and FQGNSA. V lost 8 bases and J lost 3, with 17 bases in between. The CDR3 is 14 residues long. The CDR3: CASSKEGGLYEQYF. In nucleotides, the CDR3 is TGTGCCAGCTCAAAGGAGGGAGGCCTCTACGAGCAGTACTTC.

This clonotype has at least ten counts. This chain connects TRBV6-2 or TRBV6-3 to TRBJ2-3; the match to TRBD2 covers 8 bases. This CDR3 spans 14 amino acids. The junction had 8 bases not matched to a gene; V was cut back by 8 bases and J by 4 bases. The germline V gene encodes CDR1 MNHEY and CDR2 SVGEGT. CDR3 residues: CASVNGGAADTQYF. CDR3 nucleotides: TGTGCCAGCGTCAACGGGGGGGCAGCAGATACGCAGTATTTT.

This clonotype occurred many times. V and J are TRBV4-3 and TRBJ2-1; D remains unclear. The germline gives CDR1 LGHNA, CDR2 YSLEER. The CDR3 has 20 amino acids. V lost 0 bases to trimming and J lost 0 bases, with 21 bases between them. Here the CDR3 reads CASSQENPSSAAISYNEQFF. CDR3 nucleotide sequence: TGCGCCAGCAGCCAAGAGAACCCCTCCAGCGCCGCGATCTCCTACAATGAGCAGTTCTTC.

The table lists this clonotype with many counts. The chain uses TRBV25-1 and TRBJ2-7; tentative D call: TRBD1 (6 bases). V dropped 2 bases and J dropped 3 bases, with 11 bases sitting between them. The germline V gene has CDR1 MGHDK and CDR2 SYGVNS. The CDR3 is made up of 14 amino acids. The CDR3 DNA reads as TGTGCCAGCAGTGAACCAGGGGCGCGCTACGAGCAGTACTTC. This translates into CASSEPGARYEQYF.

This clonotype came up many times. The chain combines TRBV11-2 with TRBJ2-1; no clear D. Trimming left V 0 bases short and J 5 bases short, with 5 bases between. Germline CDR1 reads SGHAT; CDR2 reads FQNNGV. The CDR3 spans 13 residues. CDR3: CASSLDRHNEQFF. The CDR3 DNA sequence: TGTGCCAGCAGCTTAGACCGACACAATGAGCAGTTCTTC.

This clonotype occurred many times. The gene calls are TRBV15 and TRBJ1-6; D ambiguous. CDR3 length: 13 residues. Deletions cut 3 bases from V and 6 bases from J, with 6 bases between. Germline V gives CDR1 LNHNV, CDR2 YYDKDF (reference sequence). CDR3 nucleotide sequence: TGTGCCACCAGCAGGGATTCTAATTCACCCCTCCACTTT. This codes for CATSRDSNSPLHF.

This clonotype was counted many times. The V gene is TRBV12-3 or TRBV12-4, the J gene TRBJ2-5, with D possibly matching TRBD2 (6 bases). The CDR3 runs to 12 residues. Trimming stripped 3 bases from V and 4 bases from J, with 6 bases between. As DNA, the CDR3 is TGTGCCAGCAGTTTCGGGGGAGAGACCCAGTACTTC. Protein: CASSFGGETQYF.

This clonotype came up a few times. The chain recombines TRBV2 with TRBJ2-1; 11 bases map to TRBD2. CDR1 is SNHLY and CDR2 is FYNNEI in the germline V gene. CDR3 length: 15 residues. The ends lost 3 bases at V and 4 bases at J; junction bases unmatched: 2. The CDR3 region is CASSDGTSGYNEQFF. CDR3 DNA: TGTGCCAGCAGTGATGGGACTAGCGGTTACAATGAGCAGTTCTTC.

The sample holds many counts of this clonotype. The rearrangement joins TRBV4-3 to TRBJ2-3; D not resolved. V lost 3 bases, J lost 0 bases, and 7 bases lay in between. Germline V gives CDR1 LGHNA, CDR2 YSLEER. This CDR3 comprises 14 residues. CDR3 DNA sequence: TGCGCCAGCAGCCAGCGTGTCAGCACAGATACGCAGTATTTT. This translates into CASSQRVSTDTQYF.

This clonotype was seen once. This chain uses TRBV6-5 with TRBJ1-2; 7 bases match TRBD1. The CDR3 covers 13 residues. Germline CDR1 reads MNHEY; CDR2 reads SVGAGI. Trimming cost V 9 bases and J 0 bases; bases outside gene matches: 4. The CDR3 bases are TGTGCCAGTTGGGACAGCACTAACTATGGCTACACCTTC. Its protein product is CASWDSTNYGYTF.

This clonotype has more than one count but fewer than ten. This chain uses TRBV19 with TRBJ1-2, with D hard to call. Trimming pared 0 bases from V and 3 bases from J, leaving 11 bases between. The CDR3 extends over 15 amino acids. Looked up from germline, CDR1 is LNHDA and CDR2 is SQIVND (reference sequence). This CDR3 is CASSIEAYAYYGYTF. Here the CDR3 DNA reads TGTGCCAGTAGTATAGAGGCTTACGCCTACTATGGCTACACCTTC.

There are a few counts of this clonotype. The chain joins TRBV4-1 to TRBJ1-5; possible D gene TRBD1, 5 bases. CDR1 and CDR2 (germline): MGHRA, YSYEKL. The CDR3 extends over 14 amino acids. V was shortened by 3 bases and J by 6 bases, with 12 bases between the two germline ends. The CDR3 region is CASSQPQGGQPQHF. In nucleotides, the CDR3 is TGCGCCAGCAGCCAGCCCCAGGGTGGTCAGCCCCAGCATTTT.